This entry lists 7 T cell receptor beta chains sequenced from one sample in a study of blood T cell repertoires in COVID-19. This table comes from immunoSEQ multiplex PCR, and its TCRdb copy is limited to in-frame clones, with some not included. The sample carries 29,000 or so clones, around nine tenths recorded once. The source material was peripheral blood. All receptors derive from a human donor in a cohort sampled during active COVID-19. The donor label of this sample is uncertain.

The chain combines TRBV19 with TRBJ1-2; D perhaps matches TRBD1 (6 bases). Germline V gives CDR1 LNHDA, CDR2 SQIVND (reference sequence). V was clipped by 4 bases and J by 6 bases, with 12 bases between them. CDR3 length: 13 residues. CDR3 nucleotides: TGTGCCAGTAGTACCGGGTGGGGGCATGGCTACACCTTC. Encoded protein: CASSTGWGHGYTF.

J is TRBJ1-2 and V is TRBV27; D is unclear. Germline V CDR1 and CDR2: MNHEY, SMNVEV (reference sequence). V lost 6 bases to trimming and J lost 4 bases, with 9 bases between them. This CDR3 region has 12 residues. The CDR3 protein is CASRGRLYGYTF. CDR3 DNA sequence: TGTGCCAGCAGAGGGAGGCTCTATGGCTACACCTTC.

The CDR3 DNA sequence: TGTGCCAGTAGTAGGGGACTAGCGGGAGGGTGGGACAATGAGCAGTTCTTC. It codes for CASSRGLAGGWDNEQFF. The chain uses TRBV19 and TRBJ2-1; 16 nucleotides match TRBD2. Germline V gives CDR1 LNHDA, CDR2 SQIVND (reference sequence). Germline trimming cut 4 bases from V and 5 bases from J; bases unmatched to any gene: 5. CDR3 length equals 17 residues.

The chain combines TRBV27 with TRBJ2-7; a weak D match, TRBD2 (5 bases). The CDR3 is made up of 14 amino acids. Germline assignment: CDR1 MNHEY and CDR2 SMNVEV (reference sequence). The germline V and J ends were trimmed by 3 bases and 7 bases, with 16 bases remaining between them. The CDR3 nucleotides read TGTGCCAGCAGTTTTCGGACTGAGTGGTGGGAGCAGTACTTC. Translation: CASSFRTEWWEQYF.

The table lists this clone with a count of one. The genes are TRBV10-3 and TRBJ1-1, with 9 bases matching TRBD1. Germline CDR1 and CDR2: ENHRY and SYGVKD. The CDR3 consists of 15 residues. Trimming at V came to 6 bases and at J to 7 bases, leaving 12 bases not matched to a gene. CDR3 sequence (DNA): TGTGCCATCAGCGAACCGGGACAGGGAGGAATTGAAGCTTTCTTT. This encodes CAISEPGQGGIEAFF.

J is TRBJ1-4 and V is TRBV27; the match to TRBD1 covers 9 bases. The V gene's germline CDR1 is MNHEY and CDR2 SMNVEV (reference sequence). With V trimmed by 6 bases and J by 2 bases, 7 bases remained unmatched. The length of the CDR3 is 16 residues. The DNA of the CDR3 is TGTGCCAGCAGGGGGATAGGGACAGGGACTAATGAAAAACTGTTTTTT. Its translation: CASRGIGTGTNEKLFF.

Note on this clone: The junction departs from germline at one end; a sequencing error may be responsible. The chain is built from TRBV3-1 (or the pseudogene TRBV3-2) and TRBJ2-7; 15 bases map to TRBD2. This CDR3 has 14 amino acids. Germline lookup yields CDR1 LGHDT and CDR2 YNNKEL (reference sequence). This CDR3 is CASSQGLAGGPIGF. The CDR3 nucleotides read TGTGCCAGCAGCCAGGGACTAGCGGGAGGCCCCATCGGCTTC.